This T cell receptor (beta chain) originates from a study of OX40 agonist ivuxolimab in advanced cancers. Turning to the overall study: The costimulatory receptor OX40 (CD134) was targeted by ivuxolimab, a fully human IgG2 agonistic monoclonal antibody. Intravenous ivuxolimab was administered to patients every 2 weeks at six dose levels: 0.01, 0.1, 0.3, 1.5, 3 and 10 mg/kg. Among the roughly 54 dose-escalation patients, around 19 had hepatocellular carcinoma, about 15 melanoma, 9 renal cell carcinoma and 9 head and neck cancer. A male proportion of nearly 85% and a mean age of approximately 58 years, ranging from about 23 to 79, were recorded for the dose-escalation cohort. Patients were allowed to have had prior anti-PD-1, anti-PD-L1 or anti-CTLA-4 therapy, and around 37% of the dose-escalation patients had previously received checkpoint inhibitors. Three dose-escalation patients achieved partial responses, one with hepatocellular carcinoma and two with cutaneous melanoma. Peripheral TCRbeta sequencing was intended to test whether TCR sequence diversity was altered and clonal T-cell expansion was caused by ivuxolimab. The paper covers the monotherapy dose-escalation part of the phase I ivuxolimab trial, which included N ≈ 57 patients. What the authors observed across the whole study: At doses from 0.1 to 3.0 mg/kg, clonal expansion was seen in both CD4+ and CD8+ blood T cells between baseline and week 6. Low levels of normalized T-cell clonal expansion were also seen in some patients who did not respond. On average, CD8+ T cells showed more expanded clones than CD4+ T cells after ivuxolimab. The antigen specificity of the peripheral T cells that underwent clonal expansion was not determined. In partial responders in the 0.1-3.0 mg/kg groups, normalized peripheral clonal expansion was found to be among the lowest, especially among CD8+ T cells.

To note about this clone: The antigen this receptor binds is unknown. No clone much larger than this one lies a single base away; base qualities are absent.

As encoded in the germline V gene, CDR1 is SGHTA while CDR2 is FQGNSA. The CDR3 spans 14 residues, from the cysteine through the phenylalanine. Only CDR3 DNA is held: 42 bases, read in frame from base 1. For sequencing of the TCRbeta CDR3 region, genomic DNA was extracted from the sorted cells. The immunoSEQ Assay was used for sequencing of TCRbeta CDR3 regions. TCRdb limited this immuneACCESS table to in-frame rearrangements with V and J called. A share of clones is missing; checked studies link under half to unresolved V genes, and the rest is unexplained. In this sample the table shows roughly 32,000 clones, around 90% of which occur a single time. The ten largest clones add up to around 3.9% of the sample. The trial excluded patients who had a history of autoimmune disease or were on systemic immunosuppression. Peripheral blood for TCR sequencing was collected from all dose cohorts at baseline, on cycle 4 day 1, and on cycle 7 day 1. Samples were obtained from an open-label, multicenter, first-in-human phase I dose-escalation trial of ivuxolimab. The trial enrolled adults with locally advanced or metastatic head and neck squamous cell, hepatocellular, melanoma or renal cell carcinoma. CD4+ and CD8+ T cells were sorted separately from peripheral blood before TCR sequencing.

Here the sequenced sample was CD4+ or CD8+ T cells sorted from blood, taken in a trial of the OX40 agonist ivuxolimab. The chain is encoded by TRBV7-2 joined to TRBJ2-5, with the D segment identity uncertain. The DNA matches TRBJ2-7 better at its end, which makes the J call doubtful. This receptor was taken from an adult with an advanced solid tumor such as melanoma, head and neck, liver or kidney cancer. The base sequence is TGTGCCAGCAGCCTACTCCGGTCCTCCTACGAGCAGTACTTC. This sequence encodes CASSLLRSSYEQYF.